Listed below are T cell receptor beta chains from one sample, sequenced in a study of cytomegalovirus exposure and HLA in healthy donors. Generated by immunoSEQ multiplex PCR, the TCRdb table keeps only in-frame clones and is missing some. The data contain roughly 26,000 clones, around 64% of them singletons. The specimen was PBMCs. The receptors were sampled from a woman between 50 and 59 years old in good health and CMV-seronegative. The CDR3 runs from the conserved cysteine through the conserved F or W. Fields, in order: clone size, J gene, V gene, D gene, CDR3 protein, CDR3 DNA. D genes are given only for firm matches. Where a row states a size, it is once, few, many or the class of an expanded clone; other rows omit it.

few	TRBJ2-1	TRBV6-5	NA	CASSQTSGEQFF	TGTGCCAGCAGTCAGACTAGTGGGGAGCAGTTCTTC
NA	TRBJ1-1	TRBV6-5	TRBD1	CASRATGEAEAFF	TGTGCCAGCAGGGCAACAGGGGAGGCTGAAGCTTTCTTT
NA	TRBJ2-2	TRBV14	TRBD2	CASSPGLASGELFF	TGTGCCAGCAGCCCGGGACTAGCCTCCGGGGAGCTGTTTTTT
NA	TRBJ1-1	TRBV5-4	NA	CASSLTNRVVNTEAFF	TGTGCCAGCAGCTTGACCAACAGGGTAGTGAACACTGAAGCTTTCTTT
once	TRBJ1-2	TRBV5-1	TRBD1	CASSYRQGQNYGYTF	TGCGCCAGCAGCTACCGACAGGGGCAAAACTATGGCTACACCTTC
NA	TRBJ2-1	TRBV28	TRBD1	CASSLSRTGFVFF	TGTGCCAGCAGTTTATCTCGGACAGGTTTTGTGTTCTTC
NA	TRBJ1-1	TRBV10-3	NA	CAISESSTEAFF	TGTGCCATCAGTGAGTCGAGCACTGAAGCTTTCTTT
NA	TRBJ2-5	TRBV6-1	TRBD2	CATHQGGETQYF	TGTGCCACCCACCAGGGAGGGGAGACCCAGTACTTC
NA	TRBJ1-2	TRBV6-1	NA	CASSVRYGYTF	TGTGCCAGCAGTGTGCGCTATGGCTACACCTTC
few	TRBJ1-1	TRBV5-6	NA	CASSLSIRTPKAFF	TGTGCCAGCAGCTTGTCCATCCGCACTCCAAAAGCTTTCTTT
NA	TRBJ2-7	TRBV5-6	NA	CASSLWQGRHEQYF	TGTGCCAGCAGCTTGTGGCAGGGGCGCCACGAGCAGTACTTC